This T cell receptor (beta chain) comes out of a study of beta chain features in type 1 diabetes. Overall study context: The samples had approximately 110 million sorted cells examined in all. The study's findings and limits: The naive, central memory and Treg TCRB repertoires of patients appeared to be more similar to one another than those of healthy donors.

This CDR3 has 11 amino acids. Germline V gene data show CDR1 as SQVTM and CDR2 as ANQGSEA. Trimming stripped 4 bases from V and 2 bases from J, with 6 bases between. Regarding this clone: Its target is unknown.

The study reverse transcribed the entire isolated RNA, so it sequenced expressed TCRB transcripts. Assay: immunoSEQ multiplex PCR; the TCRdb copy retains only in-frame clones and omits some. The sample has about 900,000 clones; under 20% are singletons. The sequencing sample was made of naive CD4+ T cells from blood. This chain links TRBV29-1 with TRBJ2-7; TRBD1 or TRBD2 may be the D gene (5 bases each). This clonotype was obtained from a woman between 18 and 30 years old in good health. The CDR3 DNA reads TGCAGCGTTGGGGACCCCTACGAGCAGTACTTC. Its translation: CSVGDPYEQYF.